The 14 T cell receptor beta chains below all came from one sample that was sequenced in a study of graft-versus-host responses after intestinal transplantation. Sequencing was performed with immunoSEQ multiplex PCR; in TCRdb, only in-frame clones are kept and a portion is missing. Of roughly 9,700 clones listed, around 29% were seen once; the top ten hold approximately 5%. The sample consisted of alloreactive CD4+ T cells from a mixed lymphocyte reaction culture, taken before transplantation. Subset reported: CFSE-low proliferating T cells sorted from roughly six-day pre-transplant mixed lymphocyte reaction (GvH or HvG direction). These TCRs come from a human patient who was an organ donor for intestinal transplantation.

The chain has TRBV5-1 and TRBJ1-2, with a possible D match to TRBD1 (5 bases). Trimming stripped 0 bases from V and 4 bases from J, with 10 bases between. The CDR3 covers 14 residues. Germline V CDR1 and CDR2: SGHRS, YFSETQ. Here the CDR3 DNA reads TGCGCCAGCAGCTTGGTGGGGGGTCCCTATGGCTACACCTTC. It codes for CASSLVGGPYGYTF.

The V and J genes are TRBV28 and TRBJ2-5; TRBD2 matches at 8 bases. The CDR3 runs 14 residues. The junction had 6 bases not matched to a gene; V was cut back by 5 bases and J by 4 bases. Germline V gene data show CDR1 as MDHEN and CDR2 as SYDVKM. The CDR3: CASSPWTSRETQYF. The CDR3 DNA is TGTGCCAGCAGTCCCTGGACTAGCAGAGAGACCCAGTACTTC.

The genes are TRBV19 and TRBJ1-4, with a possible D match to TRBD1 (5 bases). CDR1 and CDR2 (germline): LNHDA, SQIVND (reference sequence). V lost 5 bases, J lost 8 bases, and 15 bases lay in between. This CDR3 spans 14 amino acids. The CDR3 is CASSVSGSGEKLFF. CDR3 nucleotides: TGTGCCAGTAGTGTTTCAGGGAGCGGGGAAAAACTGTTTTTT.

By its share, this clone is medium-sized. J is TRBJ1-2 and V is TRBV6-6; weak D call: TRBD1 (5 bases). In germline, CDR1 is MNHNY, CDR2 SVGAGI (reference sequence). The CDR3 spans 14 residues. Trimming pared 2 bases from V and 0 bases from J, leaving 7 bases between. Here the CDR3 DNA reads TGTGCCAGCAGTTACAAGGGGTCTAACTATGGCTACACCTTC. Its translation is CASSYKGSNYGYTF.

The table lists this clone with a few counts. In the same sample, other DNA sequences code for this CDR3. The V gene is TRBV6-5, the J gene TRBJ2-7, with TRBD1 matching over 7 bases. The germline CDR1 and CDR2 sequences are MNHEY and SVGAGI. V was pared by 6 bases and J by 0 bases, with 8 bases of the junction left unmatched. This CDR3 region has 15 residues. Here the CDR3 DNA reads TGTGCCAGCAGCCCTCACGGACAGGTCTCCTACGAGCAGTACTTC. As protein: CASSPHGQVSYEQYF.

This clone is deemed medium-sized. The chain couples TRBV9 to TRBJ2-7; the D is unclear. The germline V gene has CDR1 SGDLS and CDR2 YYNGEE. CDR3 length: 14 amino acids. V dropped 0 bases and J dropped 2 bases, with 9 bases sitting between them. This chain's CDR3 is CASSVASQTYEQYF. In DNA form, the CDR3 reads TGTGCCAGCAGCGTAGCTTCGCAAACCTACGAGCAGTACTTC.

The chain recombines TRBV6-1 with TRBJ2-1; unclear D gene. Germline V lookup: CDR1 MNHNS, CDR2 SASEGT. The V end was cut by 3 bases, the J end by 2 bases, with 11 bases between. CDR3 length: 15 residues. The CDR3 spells CASSDALSAYNEQFF. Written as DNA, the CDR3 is TGTGCCAGCAGTGACGCCTTAAGCGCCTACAATGAGCAGTTCTTC.

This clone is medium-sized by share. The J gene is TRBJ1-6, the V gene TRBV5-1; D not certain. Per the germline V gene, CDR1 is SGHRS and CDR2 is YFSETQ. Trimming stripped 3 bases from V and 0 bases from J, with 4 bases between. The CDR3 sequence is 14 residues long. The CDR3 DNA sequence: TGCGCCAGCAGCTACAGCTCCTATAATTCACCCCTCCACTTT. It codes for CASSYSSYNSPLHF.

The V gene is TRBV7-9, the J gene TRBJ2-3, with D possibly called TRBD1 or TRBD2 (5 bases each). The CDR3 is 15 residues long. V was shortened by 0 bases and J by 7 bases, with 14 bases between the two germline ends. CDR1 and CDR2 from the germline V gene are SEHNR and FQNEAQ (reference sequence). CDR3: CASSLAGPRGYTQYF. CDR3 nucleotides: TGTGCCAGCAGCTTAGCGGGACCGAGGGGATATACGCAGTATTTT.

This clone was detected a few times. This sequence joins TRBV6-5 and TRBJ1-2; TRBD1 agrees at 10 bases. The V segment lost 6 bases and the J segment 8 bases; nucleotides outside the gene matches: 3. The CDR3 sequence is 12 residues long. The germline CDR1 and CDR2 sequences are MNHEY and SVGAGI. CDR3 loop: CASRGTGVGYTF. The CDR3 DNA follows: TGTGCCAGCAGGGGGACAGGGGTAGGCTACACCTTC.

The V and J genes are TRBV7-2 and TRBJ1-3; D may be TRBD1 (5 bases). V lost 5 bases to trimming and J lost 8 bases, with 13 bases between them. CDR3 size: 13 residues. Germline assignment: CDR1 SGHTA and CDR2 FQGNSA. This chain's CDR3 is CASSPGRPDTIYF. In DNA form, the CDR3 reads TGTGCCAGCAGCCCAGGGCGACCGGACACCATATATTTT.

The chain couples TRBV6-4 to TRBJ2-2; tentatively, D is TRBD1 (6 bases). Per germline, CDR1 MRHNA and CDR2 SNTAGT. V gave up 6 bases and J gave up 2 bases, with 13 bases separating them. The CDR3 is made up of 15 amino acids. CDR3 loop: CASSRQALNTGELFF. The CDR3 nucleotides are TGTGCCAGCAGCCGACAGGCCCTTAACACCGGGGAGCTGTTTTTT.

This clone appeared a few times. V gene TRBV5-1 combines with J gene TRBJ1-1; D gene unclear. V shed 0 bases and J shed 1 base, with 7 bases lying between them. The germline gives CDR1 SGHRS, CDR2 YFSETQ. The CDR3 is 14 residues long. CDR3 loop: CASSLVVGNTEAFF. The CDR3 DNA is TGCGCCAGCAGCTTGGTGGTTGGGAACACTGAAGCTTTCTTT.

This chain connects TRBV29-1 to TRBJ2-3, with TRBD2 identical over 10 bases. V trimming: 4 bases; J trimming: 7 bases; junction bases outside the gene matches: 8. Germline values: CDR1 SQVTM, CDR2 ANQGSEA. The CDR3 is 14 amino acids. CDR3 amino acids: CSVVIAGGDNTQYF. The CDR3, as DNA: TGCAGCGTTGTCATAGCGGGGGGAGACAATACGCAGTATTTT.